Each of the 25 T cell receptor beta chains below was sequenced from the same sample in a study of shared T cell receptors in the human thymus. This table comes from immunoSEQ multiplex PCR, and its TCRdb copy is limited to in-frame clones, with some not included. Here the sample spans hundreds of thousands of clones, approximately 95% being singletons. Sequenced: thymocytes. The receptors shown here come from a human donor.

V and J are TRBV5-1 and TRBJ2-7; either TRBD1 or TRBD2 may fit D (5 bases each). Germline loops: CDR1 SGHRS, CDR2 YFSETQ. Trimming stripped 3 bases from V and 0 bases from J, with 10 bases between. The CDR3 loop spans 14 amino acids. The CDR3 DNA follows: TGCGCCAGCAGCTCTGAGGGGCCCTCCTACGAGCAGTACTTC. Its translation is CASSSEGPSYEQYF.

V usage is TRBV9 and J usage is TRBJ2-3; D gene ambiguous. Germline CDR1 SGDLS, CDR2 YYNGEE. This CDR3 has 12 amino acids. Trimming stripped 3 bases from V and 6 bases from J, with 8 bases between. The CDR3, as DNA: TGTGCCAGCAGCGCCACCTGGGATACGCAGTATTTT. Residues: CASSATWDTQYF.

The J gene is TRBJ1-1, the V gene TRBV11-2; D not resolved. With 6 bases removed from V and 5 bases from J, the gap between germline ends came to 13 bases. Germline CDR1 SGHAT, CDR2 FQNNGV. The CDR3 has 13 residues. CDR3 sequence reads: CASRPRGATEAFF. In nucleotides, the CDR3 is TGTGCCAGCAGGCCGCGGGGAGCAACTGAAGCTTTCTTT.

This chain links TRBV10-1 with TRBJ2-7; the D gene is possibly TRBD2 (6 bases). The CDR3 has 14 amino acids. Germline loops: CDR1 WNHNN, CDR2 SYGVQD (reference sequence). V shed 7 bases and J shed 7 bases, with 20 bases lying between them. The CDR3 is CASKTGTCRREQYF. For the CDR3, the DNA is TGCGCCAGCAAAACCGGGACTTGCCGGAGAGAGCAGTACTTC.

The chain links TRBV14 to TRBJ2-5; TRBD2 is a possible D gene (6 bases). V gave up 4 bases and J gave up 5 bases, with 14 bases separating them. The CDR3 consists of 14 residues. Germline CDR1 is SGHDN and CDR2 is FVKESK. The CDR3 reads CASSRRELHETQYF. The CDR3 DNA follows: TGTGCCAGCAGCCGTCGGGAGCTCCACGAGACCCAGTACTTC. Using reference TRBV14 and TRBJ2-5 for the parts outside the CDR3, the full variable domain is EAGVTQFPSHSVIEKGQTVTLRCDPISGHDNLYWYRRVMGKEIKFLLHFVKESKQDESGMPNNRFLAERTGGTYSTLKVQPAELEDSGVYFCASSRRELHETQYFGPGTRLLVL.

Here the CDR3 DNA reads TGTGCCAGCAGCTTAGTTTTATGGGGCCGGACCTACGAGCAGTACTTC. Translating it yields CASSLVLWGRTYEQYF. The genes are TRBV11-2 and TRBJ2-7; a possible D gene is TRBD1 (5 bases). Per the germline V gene, CDR1 is SGHAT and CDR2 is FQNNGV. The CDR3 has 16 amino acids. The V gene lost 1 base and the J gene lost 2 bases, with 15 bases spanning the gap.

This chain links TRBV5-4 with TRBJ2-1; 10 positions match TRBD2. The CDR3 totals 20 residues. The germline V gene has CDR1 SGHNT and CDR2 YYREEE (reference sequence). The V gene end was trimmed by 0 bases and the J gene end by 6 bases; junction bases not matched to a gene: 18. CDR3 DNA sequence: TGTGCCAGCAGCTTGGAACAGGGGGGGGAGCGGGAGGGCCGAGGCAATGAGCAGTTCTTC. Its protein is CASSLEQGGEREGRGNEQFF.

The V call is TRBV10-3, the J call TRBJ2-7; D might be TRBD1 (6 bases). This CDR3 region has 14 residues. The germline V gene has CDR1 ENHRY and CDR2 SYGVKD. The V end was cut by 0 bases, the J end by 1 base, with 7 bases between. CDR3 bases: TGTGCCATCAGTGAGTCGCAGGGGTCCTACGAGCAGTACTTC. Protein: CAISESQGSYEQYF.

This clone was picked up one time. The chain joins TRBV10-3 to TRBJ2-2; 7 bases line up with TRBD2. This CDR3 is 17 amino acids long. CDR1 and CDR2 (germline): ENHRY, SYGVKD. V dropped 4 bases and J dropped 3; count of bases not matched to a gene: 11. The CDR3 DNA follows: TGTGCCATCAGTGCCTCGGGACGGGCGGGGGACACCGGGGAGCTGTTTTTT. It is translated as CAISASGRAGDTGELFF.

The J gene is TRBJ2-1, the V gene TRBV6-5, with no clear D. CDR3 length: 15 residues. The V gene lost 2 bases and the J gene lost 10 bases, with 18 bases spanning the gap. Germline loops: CDR1 MNHEY, CDR2 SVGAGI. CDR3 protein: CASSYALPLAAEQFF. In DNA, the CDR3 is TGTGCCAGCAGTTACGCGCTCCCGTTGGCAGCAGAGCAGTTCTTC.

The CDR3 nucleotides read TGTGCCATCAGTGATAGGGAAGACACTGAAGCTTTCTTT. It codes for CAISDREDTEAFF. The chain combines TRBV10-3 with TRBJ1-1; D is unclear. Germline assignment: CDR1 ENHRY and CDR2 SYGVKD. Trimming took off 3 bases at V and 3 bases at J, with 8 bases between the two ends. The CDR3 runs to 13 residues.

This sequence joins TRBV20-1 and TRBJ2-5; D is ambiguous. The J call is doubtful: the DNA matches TRBJ2-7 better. CDR3 size: 10 residues. Germline V gene lookup returns CDR1 DFQATT and CDR2 SNEGSKA (reference sequence). The CDR3 region is CSASRAEQYF. DNA for the CDR3: TGCAGTGCTAGTCGAGCCGAGCAGTACTTC.

The chain has TRBV27 and TRBJ1-5; 9 bases line up with TRBD1. Unmatched junction bases numbered 4, after V lost 6 bases and J lost 1 base. Germline lookup yields CDR1 MNHEY and CDR2 SMNVEV (reference sequence). The CDR3 extends over 15 amino acids. The CDR3 coding sequence is TGTGCCAGCAGGGGGACAGGGCGGAGCAATCAGCCCCAGCATTTT. This gives the protein CASRGTGRSNQPQHF.

The chain employs TRBV6-4 and TRBJ1-1, with 7 positions matching TRBD1. Germline CDR1 reads MRHNA; CDR2 reads SNTAGT. V was pared by 6 bases and J by 1 base, with 5 bases of the junction left unmatched. This CDR3 region has 14 residues. CDR3 sequence: CASRPDRANTEAFF. CDR3 nucleotide sequence: TGTGCCAGCAGACCCGACAGGGCGAACACTGAAGCTTTCTTT.

V gene TRBV19 combines with J gene TRBJ2-1, with a tentative D call TRBD1 (5 bases). The V gene's germline CDR1 is LNHDA and CDR2 SQIVND (reference sequence). The CDR3 consists of 14 residues. Trimming took off 3 bases at V and 4 bases at J, with 10 bases between the two ends. DNA of the CDR3: TGTGCCAGTAGTATGGGGCAGAAATACAATGAGCAGTTCTTC. Translation: CASSMGQKYNEQFF.

This chain joins TRBV19 and TRBJ2-2, with D unclear. CDR1 and CDR2 (germline): LNHDA, SQIVND (reference sequence). CDR3 size: 14 residues. Trimming stripped 5 bases from V and 1 base from J, with 8 bases between. This chain's CDR3 is CASSSLKNTGELFF. CDR3 coding DNA: TGTGCCAGTAGTTCTCTAAAGAACACCGGGGAGCTGTTTTTT. Using reference TRBV19 and TRBJ2-2 for the parts outside the CDR3, the full variable domain is DGGITQSPKYLFRKEGQNVTLSCEQNLNHDAMYWYRQDPGQGLRLIYYSQIVNDFQKGDIAEGYSVSREKKESFPLTVTSAQKNPTAFYLCASSSLKNTGELFFGEGSRLTVL.

The CDR3 loop is CASSQFSWDKAQYF. In nucleotides, the CDR3 is TGTGCCAGCAGCCAATTCAGTTGGGACAAGGCGCAGTATTTT. This rearrangement joins TRBV16 to TRBJ2-3; a weak D match, TRBD1 (6 bases). Germline CDR1 KGHSY, CDR2 FQNENV. Trimming left V 1 base short and J 10 bases short, with 15 bases between. CDR3 size: 14 residues.

The V call is TRBV18, the J call TRBJ2-1; 10 nucleotides agree with TRBD1. Germline V lookup: CDR1 KGHSH, CDR2 LQKENI. CDR3 length equals 16 residues. V was clipped by 6 bases and J by 2 bases; unmatched bases: 7. CDR3 amino acids: CASSPSGQGAYNEQFF. CDR3 DNA: TGTGCCAGCTCGCCGAGTGGACAGGGGGCCTACAATGAGCAGTTCTTC.

V usage is TRBV28 and J usage is TRBJ2-1; 10 bases align to TRBD2. Germline trimming cut 5 bases from V and 5 bases from J; bases unmatched to any gene: 9. This CDR3 contains 16 residues. Per the germline V gene, CDR1 is MDHEN and CDR2 is SYDVKM. The CDR3 sequence is CASSGRSGRGNNEQFF. Here the CDR3 DNA reads TGTGCCAGCAGTGGCAGGAGCGGGAGGGGGAACAATGAGCAGTTCTTC.

The genes are TRBV28 and TRBJ2-1; D gene uncertain. Trimming removed 6 bases from V and 0 bases from J, with 18 bases in between. The length of the CDR3 is 17 residues. Germline CDR1 and CDR2: MDHEN and SYDVKM. CDR3 in DNA: TGTGCCAGCAGCTTAAGGGTCCGGTCAAGCTCCTACAATGAGCAGTTCTTC. This encodes CASSLRVRSSSYNEQFF.

The chain combines TRBV28 with TRBJ1-5; D is ambiguous. Germline V gives CDR1 MDHEN, CDR2 SYDVKM. This CDR3 is built from 14 residues. V was cut by 4 bases and J by 0 bases, with 7 bases left in between. CDR3 region: CASSSWDSNQPQHF. CDR3 coding DNA: TGTGCCAGCAGTTCGTGGGATAGCAATCAGCCCCAGCATTTT. Using reference TRBV28 and TRBJ1-5 for the parts outside the CDR3, the full variable domain is DVKVTQSSRYLVKRTGEKVFLECVQDMDHENMFWYRQDPGLGLRLIYFSYDVKMKEKGDIPEGYSVSREKKERFSLILESASTNQTSMYLCASSSWDSNQPQHFGDGTRLSIL.

The chain is built from TRBV2 and TRBJ1-2; 7 bases agree with TRBD1. The CDR3 loop spans 13 amino acids. V shed 4 bases and J 4 bases; nucleotides not matched to a gene: 3. In germline, CDR1 is SNHLY, CDR2 FYNNEI. CDR3 sequence (DNA): TGTGCCAGCAGTGGGGGGGACAGCTATGGCTACACCTTC. Translation gives CASSGGDSYGYTF.

Here the CDR3 reads CASGDQVGGYTF. Written as DNA, the CDR3 is TGCGCCAGCGGCGACCAGGTTGGTGGCTACACCTTC. This sequence joins TRBV5-1 and TRBJ1-2, with no clear D. Germline V gene data show CDR1 as SGHRS and CDR2 as YFSETQ. This CDR3 contains 12 residues. Trimming took 7 bases from V and 7 from J, leaving 14 bases between them.

In DNA, the CDR3 is TGTGCCAGCAGTTACGGCAGGCGCAACTACGAGCAGTACTTC. Protein product: CASSYGRRNYEQYF. The chain employs TRBV6-5 and TRBJ2-7; D unresolved. V gave up 2 bases and J gave up 3 bases, with 11 bases separating them. Germline CDR1 reads MNHEY; CDR2 reads SVGAGI. CDR3 length: 14 amino acids.

The V gene is TRBV27, the J gene TRBJ2-3; D is unresolved. Germline assignment: CDR1 MNHEY and CDR2 SMNVEV (reference sequence). Trimming took off 4 bases at V and 3 bases at J, with 8 bases between the two ends. This CDR3 is 13 amino acids long. CDR3 DNA sequence: TGTGCCAGCAGTTGCAGAGCGACAGATACGCAGTATTTT. It translates to CASSCRATDTQYF.